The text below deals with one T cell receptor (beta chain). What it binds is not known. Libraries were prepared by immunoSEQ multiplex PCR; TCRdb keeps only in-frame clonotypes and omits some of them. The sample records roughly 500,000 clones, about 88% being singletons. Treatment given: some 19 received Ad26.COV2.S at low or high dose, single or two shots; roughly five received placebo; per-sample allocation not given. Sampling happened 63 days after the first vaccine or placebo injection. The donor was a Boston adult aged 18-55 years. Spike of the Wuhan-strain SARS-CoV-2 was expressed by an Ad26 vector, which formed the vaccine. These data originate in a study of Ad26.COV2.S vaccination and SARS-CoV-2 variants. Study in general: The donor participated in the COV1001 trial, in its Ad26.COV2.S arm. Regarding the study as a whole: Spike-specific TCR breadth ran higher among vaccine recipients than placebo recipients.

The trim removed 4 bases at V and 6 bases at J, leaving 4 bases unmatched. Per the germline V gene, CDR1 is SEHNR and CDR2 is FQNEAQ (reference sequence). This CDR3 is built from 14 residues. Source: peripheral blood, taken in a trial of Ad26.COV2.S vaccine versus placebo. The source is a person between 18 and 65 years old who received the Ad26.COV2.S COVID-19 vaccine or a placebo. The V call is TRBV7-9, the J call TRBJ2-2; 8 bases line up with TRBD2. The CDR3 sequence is CASSSAGGAGELFF. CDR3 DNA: TGTGCCAGCAGCTCCGCCGGGGGGGCCGGGGAGCTGTTTTTT.